The following is a T cell receptor (beta chain) sequence with its context. The junction does not match germline at one end; this may be a read error. The data were obtained in a study of blood T cells in healthy people across ages. Using a J-beta primer mix together with a sample-barcoded 5' primer, a second PCR was run for 7 to 11 cycles. From the 5' RACE reads, TCRdb called clonotypes with MiXCR, one entry per CDR3 protein. The table includes approximately 960,000 distinct CDR3 sequences, under 35% detected once. Looked up from germline, CDR1 is LGHDT and CDR2 is YNNKEL (reference sequence). The CDR3 loop spans 13 amino acids. The same data also went into a second study, on T cells of mothers and their children.

The chain employs TRBV3-1 and TRBJ2-5; TRBD2 might be the D (5 bases). The TCR originated in a woman aged 40 to 55 in good health. Sequencing was carried out using blood. In DNA, the CDR3 is TGTGCCGGCAGCCGGAAGGGAGTGGAGACCCAGTACTTC. Translated: CAGSRKGVETQYF.